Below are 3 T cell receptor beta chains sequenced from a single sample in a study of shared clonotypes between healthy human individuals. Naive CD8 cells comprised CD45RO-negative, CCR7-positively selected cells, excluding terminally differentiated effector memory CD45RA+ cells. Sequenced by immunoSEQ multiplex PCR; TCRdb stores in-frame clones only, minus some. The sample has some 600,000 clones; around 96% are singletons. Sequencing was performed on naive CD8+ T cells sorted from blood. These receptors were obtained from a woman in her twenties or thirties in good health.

For the CDR3, the DNA is TGTGCCAGCAGCAGGGGACCGGGACTAGCGGATGATGAGCAGTTCTTC. Its translation: CASSRGPGLADDEQFF. The V gene is TRBV7-6, the J gene TRBJ2-1; 11 nucleotides line up with TRBD2. The CDR3 is 16 residues long. The junction had 11 bases not matched to a gene; V was cut back by 5 bases and J by 8 bases. Germline-derived CDR1 and CDR2 are SGHVS and FNYEAQ.

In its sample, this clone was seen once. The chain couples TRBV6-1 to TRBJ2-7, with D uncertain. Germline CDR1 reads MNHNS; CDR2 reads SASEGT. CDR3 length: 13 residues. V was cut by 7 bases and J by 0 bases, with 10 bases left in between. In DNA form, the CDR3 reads TGTGCCAGCACCGACGGATACTCCTACGAGCAGTACTTC. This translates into CASTDGYSYEQYF.

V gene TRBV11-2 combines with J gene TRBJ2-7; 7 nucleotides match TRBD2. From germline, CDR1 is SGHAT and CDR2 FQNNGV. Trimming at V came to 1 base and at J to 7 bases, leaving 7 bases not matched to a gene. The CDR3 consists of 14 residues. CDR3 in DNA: TGTGCCAGCAGCTTAGTTGCGGGAGCGGGTGAGCAGTACTTC. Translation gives CASSLVAGAGEQYF.